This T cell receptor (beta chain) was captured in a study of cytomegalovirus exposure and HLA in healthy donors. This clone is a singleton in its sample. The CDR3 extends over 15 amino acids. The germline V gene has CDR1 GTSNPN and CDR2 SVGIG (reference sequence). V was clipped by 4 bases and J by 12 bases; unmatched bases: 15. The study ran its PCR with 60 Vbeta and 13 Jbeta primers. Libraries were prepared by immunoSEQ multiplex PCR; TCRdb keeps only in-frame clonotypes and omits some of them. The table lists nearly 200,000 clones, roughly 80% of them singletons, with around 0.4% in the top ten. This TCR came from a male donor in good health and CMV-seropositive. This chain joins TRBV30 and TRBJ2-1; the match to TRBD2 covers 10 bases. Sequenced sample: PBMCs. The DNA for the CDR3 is TGTGCCTGGAATCGAGGGCCTAGCGGGAGACGGGTGCAGTTCTTC. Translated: CAWNRGPSGRRVQFF. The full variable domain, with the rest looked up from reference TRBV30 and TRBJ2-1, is SQTIHQWPATLVQPVGSPLSLECTVEGTSNPNLYWYRQAAGRGLQLLFYSVGIGQISSEVPQNLSASRPQDRQFILSSKKLLLSDSGFYLCAWNRGPSGRRVQFFGPGTRLTVL.